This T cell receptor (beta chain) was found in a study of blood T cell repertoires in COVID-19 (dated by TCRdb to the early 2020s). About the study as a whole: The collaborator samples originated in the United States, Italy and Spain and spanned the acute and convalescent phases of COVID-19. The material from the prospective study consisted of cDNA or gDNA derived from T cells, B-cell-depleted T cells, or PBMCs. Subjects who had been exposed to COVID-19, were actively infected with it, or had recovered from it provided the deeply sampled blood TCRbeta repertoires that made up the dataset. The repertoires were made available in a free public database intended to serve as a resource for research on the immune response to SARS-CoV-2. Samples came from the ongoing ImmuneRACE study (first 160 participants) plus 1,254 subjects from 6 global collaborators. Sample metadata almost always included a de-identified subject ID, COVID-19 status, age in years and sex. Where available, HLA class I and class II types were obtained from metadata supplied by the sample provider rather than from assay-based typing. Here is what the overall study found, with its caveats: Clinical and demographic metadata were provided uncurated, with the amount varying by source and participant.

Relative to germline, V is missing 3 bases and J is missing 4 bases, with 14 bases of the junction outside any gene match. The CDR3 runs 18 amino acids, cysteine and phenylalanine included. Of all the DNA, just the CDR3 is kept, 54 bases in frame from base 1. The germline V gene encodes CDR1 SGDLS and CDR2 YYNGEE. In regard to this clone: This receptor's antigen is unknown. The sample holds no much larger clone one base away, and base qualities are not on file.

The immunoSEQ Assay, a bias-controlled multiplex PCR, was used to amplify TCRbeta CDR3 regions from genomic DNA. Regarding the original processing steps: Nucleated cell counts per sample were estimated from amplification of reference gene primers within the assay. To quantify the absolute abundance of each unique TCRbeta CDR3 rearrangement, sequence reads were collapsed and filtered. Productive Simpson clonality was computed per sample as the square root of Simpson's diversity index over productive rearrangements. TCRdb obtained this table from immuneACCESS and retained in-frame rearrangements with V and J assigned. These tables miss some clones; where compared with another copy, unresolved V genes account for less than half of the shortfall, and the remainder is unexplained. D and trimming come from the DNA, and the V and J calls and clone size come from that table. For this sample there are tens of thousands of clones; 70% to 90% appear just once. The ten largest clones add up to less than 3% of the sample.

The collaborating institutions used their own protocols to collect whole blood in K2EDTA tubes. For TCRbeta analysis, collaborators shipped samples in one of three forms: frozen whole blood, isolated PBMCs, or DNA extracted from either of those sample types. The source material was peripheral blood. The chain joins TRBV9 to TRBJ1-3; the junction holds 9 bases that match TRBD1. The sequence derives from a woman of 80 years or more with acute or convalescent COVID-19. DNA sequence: TGTGCCAGCAGCGCCGTCCCGGGACAGGGAATAATAGGAAACACCATATATTTT. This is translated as CASSAVPGQGIIGNTIYF.